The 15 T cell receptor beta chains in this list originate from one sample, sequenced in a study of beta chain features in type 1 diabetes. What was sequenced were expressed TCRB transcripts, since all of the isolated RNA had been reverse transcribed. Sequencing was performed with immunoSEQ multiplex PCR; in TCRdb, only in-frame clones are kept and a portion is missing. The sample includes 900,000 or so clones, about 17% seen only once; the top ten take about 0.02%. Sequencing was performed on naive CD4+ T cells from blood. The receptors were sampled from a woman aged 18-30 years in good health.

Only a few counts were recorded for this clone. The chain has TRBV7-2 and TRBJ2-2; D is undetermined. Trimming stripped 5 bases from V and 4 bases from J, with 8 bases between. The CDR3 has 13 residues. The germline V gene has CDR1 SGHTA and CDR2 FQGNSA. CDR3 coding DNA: TGTGCCAGCAGCCCGCGCATCACCGGGGAGCTGTTTTTT. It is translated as CASSPRITGELFF.

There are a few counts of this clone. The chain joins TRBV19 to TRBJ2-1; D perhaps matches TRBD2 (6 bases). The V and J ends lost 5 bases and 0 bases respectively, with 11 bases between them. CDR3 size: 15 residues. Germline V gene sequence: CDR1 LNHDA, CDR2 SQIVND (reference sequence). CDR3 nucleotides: TGTGCCAGTAGTGAGGTGGGAGGCTCCTACAATGAGCAGTTCTTC. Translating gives CASSEVGGSYNEQFF.

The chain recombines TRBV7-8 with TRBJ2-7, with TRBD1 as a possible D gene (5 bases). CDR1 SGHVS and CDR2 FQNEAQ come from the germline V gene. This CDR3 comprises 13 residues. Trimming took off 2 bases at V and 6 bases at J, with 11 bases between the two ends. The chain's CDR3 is CASSLTSRGEQYF. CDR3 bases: TGTGCCAGCAGCTTAACTTCTAGGGGCGAGCAGTACTTC.

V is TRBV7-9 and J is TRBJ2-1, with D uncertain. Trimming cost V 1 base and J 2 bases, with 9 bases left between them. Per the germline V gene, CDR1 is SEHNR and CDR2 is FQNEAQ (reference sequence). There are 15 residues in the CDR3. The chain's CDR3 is CASSLERLAYNEQFF. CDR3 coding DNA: TGTGCCAGCAGCTTAGAACGGTTGGCCTACAATGAGCAGTTCTTC.

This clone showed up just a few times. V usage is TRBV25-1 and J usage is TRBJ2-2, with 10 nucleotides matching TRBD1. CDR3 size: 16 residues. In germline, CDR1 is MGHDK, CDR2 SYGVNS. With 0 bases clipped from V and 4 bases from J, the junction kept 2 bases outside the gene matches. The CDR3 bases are TGTGCCAGCAGTGAATATAGGACAGGGGGCACCGGGGAGCTGTTTTTT. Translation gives CASSEYRTGGTGELFF.

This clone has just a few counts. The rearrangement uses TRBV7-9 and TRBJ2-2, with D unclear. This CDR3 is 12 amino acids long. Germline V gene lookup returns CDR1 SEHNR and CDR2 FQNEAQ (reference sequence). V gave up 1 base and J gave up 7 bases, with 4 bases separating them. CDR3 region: CASSLGDGELFF. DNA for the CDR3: TGTGCCAGCAGCTTAGGGGACGGGGAGCTGTTTTTT.

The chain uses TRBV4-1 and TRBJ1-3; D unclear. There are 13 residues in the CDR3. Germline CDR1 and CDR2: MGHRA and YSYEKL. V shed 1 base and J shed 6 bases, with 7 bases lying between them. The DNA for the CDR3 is TGCGCCAGCAGCCAAGCCCAATCAAACACCATATATTTT. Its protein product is CASSQAQSNTIYF.

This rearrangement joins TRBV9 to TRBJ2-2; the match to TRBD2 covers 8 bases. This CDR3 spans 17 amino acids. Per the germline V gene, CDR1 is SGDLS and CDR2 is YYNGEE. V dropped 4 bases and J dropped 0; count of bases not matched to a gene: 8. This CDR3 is CASSPRTSLANTGELFF. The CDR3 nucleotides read TGTGCCAGCAGCCCCAGGACTAGCCTCGCGAACACCGGGGAGCTGTTTTTT.

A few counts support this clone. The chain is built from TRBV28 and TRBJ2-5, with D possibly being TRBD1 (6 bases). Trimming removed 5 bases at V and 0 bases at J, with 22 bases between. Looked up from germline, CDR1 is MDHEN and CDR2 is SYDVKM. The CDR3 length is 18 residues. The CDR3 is CASSTRWVRTVNQETQYF. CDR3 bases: TGTGCCAGCAGTACTCGCTGGGTGAGGACAGTCAACCAAGAGACCCAGTACTTC.

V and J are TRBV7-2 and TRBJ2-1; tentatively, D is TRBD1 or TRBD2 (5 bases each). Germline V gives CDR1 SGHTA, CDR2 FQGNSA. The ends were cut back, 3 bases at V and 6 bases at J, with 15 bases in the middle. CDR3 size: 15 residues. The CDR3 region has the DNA TGTGCCAGCAGCTTTAGGGCGTGGGACGGCAATGAGCAGTTCTTC. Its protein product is CASSFRAWDGNEQFF.

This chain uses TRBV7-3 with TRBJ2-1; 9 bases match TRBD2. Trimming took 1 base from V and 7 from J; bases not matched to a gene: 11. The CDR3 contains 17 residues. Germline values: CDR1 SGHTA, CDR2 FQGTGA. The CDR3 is CASSLIGLAGLGNEQFF. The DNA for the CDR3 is TGTGCCAGCAGCTTAATTGGGCTAGCGGGATTAGGGAATGAGCAGTTCTTC.

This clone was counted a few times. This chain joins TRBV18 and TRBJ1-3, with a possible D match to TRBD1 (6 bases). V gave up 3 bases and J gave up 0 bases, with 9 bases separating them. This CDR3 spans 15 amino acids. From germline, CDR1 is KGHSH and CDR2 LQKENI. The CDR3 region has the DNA TGTGCCAGCTCACCGGGGGCGGGCTCTGGAAACACCATATATTTT. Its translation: CASSPGAGSGNTIYF.

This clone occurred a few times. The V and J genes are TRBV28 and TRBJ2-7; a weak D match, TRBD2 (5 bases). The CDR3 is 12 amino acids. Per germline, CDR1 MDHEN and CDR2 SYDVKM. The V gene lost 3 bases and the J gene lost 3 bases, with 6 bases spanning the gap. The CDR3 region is CASSFGLYEQYF. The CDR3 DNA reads TGTGCCAGCAGTTTTGGACTCTACGAGCAGTACTTC.

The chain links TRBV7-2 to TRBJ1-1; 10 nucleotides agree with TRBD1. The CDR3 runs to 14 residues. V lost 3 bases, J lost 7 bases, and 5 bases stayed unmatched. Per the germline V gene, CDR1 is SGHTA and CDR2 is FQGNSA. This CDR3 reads CASSLPTGGVEAFF. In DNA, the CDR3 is TGTGCCAGCAGCTTGCCGACAGGGGGCGTTGAAGCTTTCTTT.

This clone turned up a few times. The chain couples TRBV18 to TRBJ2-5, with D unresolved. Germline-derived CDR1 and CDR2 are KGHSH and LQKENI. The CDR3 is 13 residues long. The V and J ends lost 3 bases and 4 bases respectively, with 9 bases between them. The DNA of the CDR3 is TGTGCCAGCTCACCTAGAGACCGAGAGACCCAGTACTTC. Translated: CASSPRDRETQYF. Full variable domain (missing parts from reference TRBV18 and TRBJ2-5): NAGVMQNPRHLVRRRGQEARLRCSPMKGHSHVYWYRQLPEEGLKFMVYLQKENIIDESGMPKERFSAEFPKEGPSILRIQQVVRGDSAAYFCASSPRDRETQYFGPGTRLLVL.